This entry features one T cell receptor (beta chain) sequence. Sequencing was performed with immunoSEQ multiplex PCR; in TCRdb, only in-frame clones are kept and a portion is missing. The sample yields roughly 150,000 clones, almost 95% seen once. Trimming removed 4 bases at V and 4 bases at J, with 17 bases between. Germline V gene data show CDR1 as SGDLS and CDR2 as YYNGEE. The CDR3 is 15 amino acids. This sample was included in a study of T cell responses to AZD1222 COVID-19 vaccine. The sequences come from peripheral blood, collected on day 0 of AZD1222 vaccination. This clonotype originated in an adult in good health. The V call is TRBV9, the J call TRBJ1-2, with D perhaps matching TRBD1 (6 bases). The CDR3 loop reads CASSPPDRWAYGYTF. CDR3 in DNA: TGTGCCAGCAGCCCCCCGGACAGATGGGCCTATGGCTACACCTTC.